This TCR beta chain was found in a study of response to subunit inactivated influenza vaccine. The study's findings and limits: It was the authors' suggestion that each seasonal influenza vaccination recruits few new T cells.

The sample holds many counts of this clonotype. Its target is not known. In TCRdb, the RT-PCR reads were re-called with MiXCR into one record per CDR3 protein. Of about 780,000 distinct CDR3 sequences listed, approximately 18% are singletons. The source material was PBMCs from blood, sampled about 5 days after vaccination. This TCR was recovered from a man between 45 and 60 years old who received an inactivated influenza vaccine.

In nucleotides, the CDR3 is TGTGCCAGCACCGCCTGGGGGGGAGGAGAGACCCAGTACTTC. It is translated as CASTAWGGGETQYF. The chain has TRBV6-1 and TRBJ2-5; 7 bases are shared with TRBD2. Germline values: CDR1 MNHNS, CDR2 SASEGT. The CDR3 totals 14 residues. V was clipped by 7 bases and J by 4 bases; unmatched bases: 9.